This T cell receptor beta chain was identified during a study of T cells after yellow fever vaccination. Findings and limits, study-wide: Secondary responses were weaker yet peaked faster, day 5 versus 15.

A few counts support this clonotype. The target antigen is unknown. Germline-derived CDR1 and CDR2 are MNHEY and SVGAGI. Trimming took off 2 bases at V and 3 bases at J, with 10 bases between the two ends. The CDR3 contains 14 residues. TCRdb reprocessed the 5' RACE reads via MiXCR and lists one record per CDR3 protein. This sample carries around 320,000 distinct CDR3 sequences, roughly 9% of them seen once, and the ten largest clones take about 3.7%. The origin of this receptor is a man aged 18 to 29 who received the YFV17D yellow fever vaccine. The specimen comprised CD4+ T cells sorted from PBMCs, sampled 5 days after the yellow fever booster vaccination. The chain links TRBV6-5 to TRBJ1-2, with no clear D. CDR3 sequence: CASSYMRYYYGYTF. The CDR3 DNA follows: TGTGCCAGCAGTTACATGAGGTATTACTATGGCTACACCTTC.